There are a few counts of the clone carrying this T cell receptor (beta chain). The source of the sample is a study of T-cell reconstitution after alpha-beta-depleted transplantation in children. Preparing the TCRbeta library involved the use of unique molecular identifiers. MiXCR, applied by TCRdb to the PCR reads, yields one record per CDR3 protein. Here the sample spans under 250,000 distinct CDR3 sequences, under 30% being singletons. The sequencing used PBMCs, mostly from graft donor cells, collected 360 days after TCRalphabeta/CD19-depleted stem cell transplant. The sequence came from a female patient younger than 10 who had a stem cell transplant for congenital amegakaryocytic thrombocytopenia, so the T cells may come from the graft donor.

The CDR3, as DNA: TGTGCCAGCAGTTCCCGGGCGGCTAGCAATCAGCCCCAGCATTTT. Translated, it gives CASSSRAASNQPQHF. The genes are TRBV28 and TRBJ1-5; D unclear. The CDR3 totals 15 residues. The germline CDR1 and CDR2 sequences are MDHEN and SYDVKM. Trimming pared 4 bases from V and 0 bases from J, leaving 10 bases between.